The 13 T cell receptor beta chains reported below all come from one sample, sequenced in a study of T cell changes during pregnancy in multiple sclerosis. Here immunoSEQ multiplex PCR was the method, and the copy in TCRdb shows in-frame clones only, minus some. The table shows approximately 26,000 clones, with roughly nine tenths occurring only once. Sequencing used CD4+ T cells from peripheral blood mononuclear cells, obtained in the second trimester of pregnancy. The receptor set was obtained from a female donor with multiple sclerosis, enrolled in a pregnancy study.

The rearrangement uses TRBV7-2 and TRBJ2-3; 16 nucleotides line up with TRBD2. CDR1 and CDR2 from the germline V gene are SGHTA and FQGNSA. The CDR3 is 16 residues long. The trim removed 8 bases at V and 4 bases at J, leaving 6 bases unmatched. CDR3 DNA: TGTGCCAGCGGAGCTGGGACTAGCGGGGGGGCAGATACGCAGTATTTT. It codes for CASGAGTSGGADTQYF.

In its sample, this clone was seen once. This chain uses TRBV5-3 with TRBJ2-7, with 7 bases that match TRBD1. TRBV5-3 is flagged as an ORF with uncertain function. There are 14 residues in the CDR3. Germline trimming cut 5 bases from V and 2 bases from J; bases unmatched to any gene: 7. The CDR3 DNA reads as TGTGCCAGAAGTCGGCAGGGGGAGCCCTACGAGCAGTACTTC. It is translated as CARSRQGEPYEQYF.

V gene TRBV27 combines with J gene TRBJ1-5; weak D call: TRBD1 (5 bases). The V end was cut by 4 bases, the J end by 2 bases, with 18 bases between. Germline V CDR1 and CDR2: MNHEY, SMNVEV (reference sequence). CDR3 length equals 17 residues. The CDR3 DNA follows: TGTGCCAGCAGTTATCGGGGGTCGAATATGGGCAATCAGCCCCAGCATTTT. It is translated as CASSYRGSNMGNQPQHF.

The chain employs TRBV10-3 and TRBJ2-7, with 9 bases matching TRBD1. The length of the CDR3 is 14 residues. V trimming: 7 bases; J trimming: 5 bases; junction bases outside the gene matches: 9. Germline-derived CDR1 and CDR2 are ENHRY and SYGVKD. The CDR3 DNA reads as TGTGCCATCAAAAGGGGGACAGGGACCGACGAGCAGTACTTC. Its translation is CAIKRGTGTDEQYF.

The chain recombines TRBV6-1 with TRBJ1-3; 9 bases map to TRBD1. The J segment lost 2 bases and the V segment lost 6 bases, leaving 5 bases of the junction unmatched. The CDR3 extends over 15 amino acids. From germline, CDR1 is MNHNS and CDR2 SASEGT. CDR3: CASRKQGAPGNTIYF. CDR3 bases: TGTGCCAGCAGAAAACAGGGGGCGCCTGGAAACACCATATATTTT.

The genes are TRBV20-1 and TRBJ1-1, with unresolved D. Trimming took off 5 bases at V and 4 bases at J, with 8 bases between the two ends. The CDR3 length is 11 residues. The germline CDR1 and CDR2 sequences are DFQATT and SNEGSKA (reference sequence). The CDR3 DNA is TGCAGTGCTGGGAGGAGCACTGAAGCTTTCTTT. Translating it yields CSAGRSTEAFF.

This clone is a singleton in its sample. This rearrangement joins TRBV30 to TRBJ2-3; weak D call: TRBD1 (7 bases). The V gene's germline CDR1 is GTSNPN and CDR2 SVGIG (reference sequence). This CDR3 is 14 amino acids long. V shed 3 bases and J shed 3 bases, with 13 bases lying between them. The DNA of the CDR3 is TGTGCCTGGAGCCCAGGGGGGTGGACAGATACGCAGTATTTT. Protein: CAWSPGGWTDTQYF. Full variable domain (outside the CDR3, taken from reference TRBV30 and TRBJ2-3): SQTIHQWPATLVQPVGSPLSLECTVEGTSNPNLYWYRQAAGRGLQLLFYSVGIGQISSEVPQNLSASRPQDRQFILSSKKLLLSDSGFYLCAWSPGGWTDTQYFGPGTRLTVL.

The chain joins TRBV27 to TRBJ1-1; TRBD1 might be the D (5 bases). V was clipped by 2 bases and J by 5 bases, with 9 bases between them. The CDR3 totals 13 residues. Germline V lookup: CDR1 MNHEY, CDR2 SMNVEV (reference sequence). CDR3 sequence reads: CASSLTTETEAFF. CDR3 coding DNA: TGTGCCAGCAGTTTAACGACAGAGACTGAAGCTTTCTTT.

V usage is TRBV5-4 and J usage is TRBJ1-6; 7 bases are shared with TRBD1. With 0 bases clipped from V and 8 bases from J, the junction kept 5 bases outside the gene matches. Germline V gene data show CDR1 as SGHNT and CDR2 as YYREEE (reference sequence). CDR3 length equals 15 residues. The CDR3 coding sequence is TGTGCCAGCAGCTTGGAAGGGGGCAGGTATTCACCCCTCCACTTT. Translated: CASSLEGGRYSPLHF.

The CDR3 DNA reads as TGTGCCAGCAGACCCGGACAGGGCTACACTGAAGCTTTCTTT. This codes for CASRPGQGYTEAFF. The chain couples TRBV6-5 to TRBJ1-1; the match to TRBD1 covers 8 bases. CDR3 size: 14 residues. Germline assignment: CDR1 MNHEY and CDR2 SVGAGI. Unmatched junction bases numbered 6, after V lost 6 bases and J lost 3 bases.

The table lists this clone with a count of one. The CDR3 protein is CASSAHRGREVSGELFF. The CDR3 DNA reads TGTGCCAGCAGTGCACACAGGGGGCGAGAGGTTTCCGGGGAGCTGTTTTTT. The V gene is TRBV6-1, the J gene TRBJ2-2, with TRBD1 identical over 9 bases. CDR1 is MNHNS, CDR2 SASEGT, per germline. V was clipped by 4 bases and J by 6 bases; unmatched bases: 12. The CDR3 totals 17 residues.

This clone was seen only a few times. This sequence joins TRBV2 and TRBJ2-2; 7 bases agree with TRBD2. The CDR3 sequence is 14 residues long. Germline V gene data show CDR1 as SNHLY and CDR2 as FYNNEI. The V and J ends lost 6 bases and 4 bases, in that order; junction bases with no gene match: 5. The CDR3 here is CASRGLVGTGELFF. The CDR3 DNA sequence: TGTGCCAGCAGAGGACTAGTTGGCACCGGGGAGCTGTTTTTT.

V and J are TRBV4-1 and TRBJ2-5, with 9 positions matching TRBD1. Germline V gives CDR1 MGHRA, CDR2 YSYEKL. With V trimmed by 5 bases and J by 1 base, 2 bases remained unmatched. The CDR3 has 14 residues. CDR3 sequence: CASSTGQGQETQYF. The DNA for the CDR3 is TGCGCCAGCAGCACGGGACAGGGCCAAGAGACCCAGTACTTC.